This TCR beta chain was sequenced in a study of blood T cell repertoires in COVID-19. Study at large: In each case, the material was cDNA or gDNA derived from T cells, B-cell-depleted T cells, or PBMCs.

The CDR3 runs 13 residues. The germline V and J ends were trimmed by 1 base and 6 bases, with 9 bases remaining between them. Germline V gene data show CDR1 as MGHRA and CDR2 as YSYEKL. The table came from immunoSEQ multiplex PCR; TCRdb's copy has only in-frame clones and leaves some out. Altogether approximately 180,000 clones are present, about 90% being singletons, with the ten largest covering roughly 1.2%. This TCR derives from a human donor with acute COVID-19. The donor label of this sample is uncertain. The sequencing sample was made of PBMCs or T cells enriched from blood (not recorded which). The rearrangement joins TRBV4-1 to TRBJ1-1; D not certain. CDR3 in DNA: TGCGCCAGCAGCCAAGTGAGGTATTCTGAAGCTTTCTTT. It translates to CASSQVRYSEAFF.